These 17 T cell receptor beta chains came from one sample sequenced in a study of monozygotic twins with inflammatory bowel disease. TCRdb reprocessed the 5' RACE reads and reports one entry per CDR3 protein, with no DNA. The table for this sample gives about 140,000 distinct CDR3 sequences. The sample was blood. Receptors originate from a human donor with ulcerative colitis or Crohn's disease, or a healthy co-twin of an affected twin (not recorded which).

CDR3 residues: CASATGAANTGELFF. V gene TRBV5-1 combines with J gene TRBJ2-2; there is no DNA to check the TCRdb D call of TRBD2. This CDR3 contains 15 residues. Per germline, CDR1 SGHRS and CDR2 YFSETQ. Full variable domain (rest looked up from reference TRBV5-1 and TRBJ2-2): KAGVTQTPRYLIKTRGQQVTLSCSPISGHRSVSWYQQTPGQGLQFLFEYFSETQRNKGNFPGRFSGRQFSNSRSEMNVSTLELGDSALYLCASATGAANTGELFFGEGSRLTVL.

The V gene is TRBV3-1, the J gene TRBJ1-5. Germline CDR1 and CDR2: LGHDT and YNNKEL (reference sequence). There are 14 residues in the CDR3. CDR3 sequence reads: CASSQDVGQQPQHF.

This chain joins TRBV5-1 and TRBJ2-1; with no DNA, the TCRdb D assignment of TRBD2 cannot be verified. Germline CDR1 is SGHRS and CDR2 is YFSETQ. The CDR3 has 14 amino acids. CDR3 region: CASSPTSGSAQQFF.

This sequence joins TRBV20-1 and TRBJ2-5. The CDR3 loop spans 13 amino acids. The germline V gene encodes CDR1 DFQATT and CDR2 SNEGSKA (reference sequence). The CDR3 spells CSARGNWQETQYF.

The chain couples TRBV30 to TRBJ2-1; the D call from TCRdb, TRBD2, cannot be confirmed without DNA. This CDR3 has 13 amino acids. Germline V lookup: CDR1 GTSNPN, CDR2 SVGIG (reference sequence). This CDR3 is CAWSARSANEQFF. Based on the CDR3 plus reference TRBV30 and TRBJ2-1, the full variable domain is SQTIHQWPATLVQPVGSPLSLECTVEGTSNPNLYWYRQAAGRGLQLLFYSVGIGQISSEVPQNLSASRPQDRQFILSSKKLLLSDSGFYLCAWSARSANEQFFGPGTRLTVL.

The CDR3 here is CSVEGGQETQYF. V usage is TRBV29-1 and J usage is TRBJ2-5; TCRdb reports TRBD1, a call that lacks DNA to check it against. Germline V gives CDR1 SQVTM, CDR2 ANQGSEA. The CDR3 extends over 12 amino acids.

The gene calls are TRBV11-3 and TRBJ2-2; TCRdb gives TRBD1 as the D gene, but with no DNA this cannot be confirmed. Per the germline V gene, CDR1 is SGHNT and CDR2 is YENEEA. There are 16 residues in the CDR3. The CDR3 is CASSLSPIIGTGELFF.

V and J are TRBV2 and TRBJ2-5; TCRdb lists TRBD1, though no DNA is available to test this call. The CDR3 has 14 amino acids. CDR1 and CDR2 from the germline V gene are SNHLY and FYNNEI. CDR3 sequence: CASSARTLGETQYF.

This chain uses TRBV10-2 with TRBJ1-6; the TCRdb call, TRBD1, lacks DNA for checking. The germline gives CDR1 WSHSY, CDR2 SAAADI. This CDR3 spans 14 amino acids. CDR3 protein: CASSESDRLLPLHF.

The chain has TRBV28 and TRBJ1-4; absent DNA, TCRdb's TRBD1 call cannot be checked. This CDR3 contains 12 residues. Germline V CDR1 and CDR2: MDHEN, SYDVKM. CDR3 sequence reads: CASKKGEEKLFF.

The chain employs TRBV6-2 or TRBV6-3 and TRBJ1-1; TCRdb proposes TRBD1, but this gene call is untestable without DNA. Germline-derived CDR1 and CDR2 are MNHEY and SVGEGT. The CDR3 contains 11 residues. CDR3 protein: CASTLPPEAFF.

The chain carries TRBV12-3 or TRBV12-4 and TRBJ2-2; TCRdb's D call of TRBD2 is untestable without DNA. CDR3 length equals 12 residues. This CDR3 reads CASRLEAGELFF.

The rearrangement links TRBV3-1 to TRBJ2-2; TCRdb's D gene call, TRBD2, goes unchecked for lack of DNA. Germline V gene lookup returns CDR1 LGHDT and CDR2 YNNKEL (reference sequence). The CDR3 loop spans 18 amino acids. The CDR3 reads CASSQESGRASDTGELFF.

This chain connects TRBV7-8 to TRBJ2-7; TCRdb's D gene call, TRBD1, goes unchecked for lack of DNA. The CDR3 covers 17 residues. CDR1 is SGHVS, CDR2 FQNEAQ, per germline. The chain's CDR3 is CASSLAVDTEVSYEQYF.

V is TRBV9 and J is TRBJ1-1. CDR1 and CDR2 from the germline V gene are SGDLS and YYNGEE. This CDR3 contains 14 residues. The CDR3 here is CASSVGLANTEAFF.

The chain carries TRBV10-2 and TRBJ2-3; without DNA, the TCRdb call of TRBD2 cannot be checked. The CDR3 length is 16 residues. Germline lookup yields CDR1 WSHSY and CDR2 SAAADI. CDR3 loop: CASSEVPGGGTDTQYF.

The chain couples TRBV2 to TRBJ2-7; TCRdb lists TRBD1, though no DNA is available to test this call. Germline V gene data show CDR1 as SNHLY and CDR2 as FYNNEI. CDR3 length: 15 residues. The CDR3 here is CASSGRDGGGYEQYF.